The present entry profiles one TCR beta chain with its context. Its target is unknown. This sample was included in a study of shared clonotypes between healthy human individuals. Using about 190 ng DNA, 32,000 or so T cell genomes, the sorted-subset replicate PCRs were run. Clones were sequenced by immunoSEQ multiplex PCR, and TCRdb holds only the in-frame ones, with some missing. Of 2 million to 2.5 million clones in the sample, approximately 95% were seen once. All donors were Caucasian adults living in Nashville, Tennessee. The ends were cut back, 3 bases at V and 2 bases at J, with 16 bases in the middle. This CDR3 spans 16 amino acids. The germline CDR1 and CDR2 sequences are ENHRY and SYGVKD. Study-wide points: Some naive CD4 clonotypes, 4.5% to 5.5%, turned up in common across several donors. Collection of samples was limited to blood; tissue repertoires likely differ.

Source material: naive CD4+ T cells sorted from blood. Subset denoted: CD45RA+ positively selected. This clonotype was sampled from a man between 18 and 29 years old in good health. The gene calls are TRBV10-3 and TRBJ2-5, with D maybe TRBD2 (5 bases). The CDR3 region has the DNA TGTGCCATCAGTGATTGGAGCGGATCCTGGCAAGAGACCCAGTACTTC. Translating it yields CAISDWSGSWQETQYF.